The clone carrying this T cell receptor beta chain appeared many times. What it recognizes is unknown. These data are taken from a study of breast tumors, draining lymph nodes, adjacent tissues. Study-wide results and caveats: Tumor TCR diversity was below lymph nodes but above nontumor tissue. The lymph node origin of tumor T cells was framed as consistent with a hypothesis, not demonstrated.

TCRdb itself ran the multiplex PCR reads through MiXCR, one entry per CDR3 protein. The sample lists around 130,000 distinct CDR3 sequences; 21% were seen once. Breast cancer patients provided tissue from their axillary draining lymph nodes. The CDR3 consists of 13 residues. V lost 8 bases, J lost 5 bases, and 6 bases stayed unmatched. CDR1 is ENHRY, CDR2 SYGVKD, per germline. The clonotype was recovered from a female donor with breast cancer. Some clones in this sample may be carry-over from other donors' samples. The sequenced material came from axillary lymph node tissue. J is TRBJ1-2 and V is TRBV10-3; 9 bases line up with TRBD1. The CDR3 is CAIGTGLVYGYTF. For the CDR3, the DNA is TGTGCCATCGGGACAGGGTTAGTTTATGGCTACACCTTC.